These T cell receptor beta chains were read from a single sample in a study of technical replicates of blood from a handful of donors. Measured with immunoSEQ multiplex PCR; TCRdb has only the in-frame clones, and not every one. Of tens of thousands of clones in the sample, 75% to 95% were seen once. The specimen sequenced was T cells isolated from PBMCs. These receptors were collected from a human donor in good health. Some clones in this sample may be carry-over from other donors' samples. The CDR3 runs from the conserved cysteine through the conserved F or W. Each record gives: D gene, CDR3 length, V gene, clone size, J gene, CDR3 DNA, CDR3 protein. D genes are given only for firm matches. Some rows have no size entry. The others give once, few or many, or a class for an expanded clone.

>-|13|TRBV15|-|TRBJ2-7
TGTGCCACCAGACCCGGAGAGGGCTACGAGCAGTACTTC
CATRPGEGYEQYF
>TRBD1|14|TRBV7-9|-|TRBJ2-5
TGTGCCAGCAGCGAGTTTCAGGGGGAAGAGACCCAGTACTTC
CASSEFQGEETQYF
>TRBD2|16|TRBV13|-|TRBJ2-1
TGTGCCAGCAGCGCCTTTAGGGACTATTCCTACAATGAGCAGTTCTTC
CASSAFRDYSYNEQFF
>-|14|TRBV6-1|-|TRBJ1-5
TGTGCCAGCAGTGAGACATATAGCAATCAGCCCCAGCATTTT
CASSETYSNQPQHF
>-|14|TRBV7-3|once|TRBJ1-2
TGTGCCAGCAGCTTAAACGGCGGGGTCGATGGCTACACCTTC
CASSLNGGVDGYTF
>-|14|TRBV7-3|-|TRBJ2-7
TGTGCCAGCAGCTTGGGAGGCGGCTCCTACGAGCAGTACTTC
CASSLGGGSYEQYF
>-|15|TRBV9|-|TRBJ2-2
TGTGCCAGCAGCGTGGGGGCTTTGGACACCGGGGAGCTGTTTTTT
CASSVGALDTGELFF
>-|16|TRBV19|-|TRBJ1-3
TGTGCCAGTAGTATCAGTATTAGGGAGCAAGGAAACACCATATATTTT
CASSISIREQGNTIYF
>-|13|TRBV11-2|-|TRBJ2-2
TGTGCCAGCAGCTTAATCCGCACCGGGGAGCTGTTTTTT
CASSLIRTGELFF
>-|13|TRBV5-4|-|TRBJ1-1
TGTGCCAGCAGATTTGCCCGGGACACTGAAGCTTTCTTT
CASRFARDTEAFF